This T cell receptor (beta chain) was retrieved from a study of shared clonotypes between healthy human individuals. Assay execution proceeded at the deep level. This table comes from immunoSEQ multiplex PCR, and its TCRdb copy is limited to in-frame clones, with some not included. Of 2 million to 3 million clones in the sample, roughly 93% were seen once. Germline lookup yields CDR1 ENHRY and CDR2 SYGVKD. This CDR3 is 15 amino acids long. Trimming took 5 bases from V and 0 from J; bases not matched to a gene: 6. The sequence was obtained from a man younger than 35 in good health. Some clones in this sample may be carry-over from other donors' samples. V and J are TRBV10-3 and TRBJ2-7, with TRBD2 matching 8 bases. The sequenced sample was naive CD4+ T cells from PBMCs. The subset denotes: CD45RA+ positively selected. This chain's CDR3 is CAISNPTSASYEQYF. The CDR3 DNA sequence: TGTGCCATCAGTAACCCGACTAGCGCCTCCTACGAGCAGTACTTC.